This TCR beta chain was found in a study of cytomegalovirus exposure and HLA in healthy donors (dated by TCRdb to the late 2010s). Describing the broader study: An earlier analysis of around 600 of the donors reported 276 Gb of sequence data and around 120 million unique TCR beta sequences from about 180 million T cells. About 300 gigabases of sequencing data and 91 million or so unique TCR sequences made up an early release that covered several hundred HLA-typed donors. The genetic ancestry cluster associated with self-reported Caucasian donors included over 80% of the roughly 360 genotyped donors. The study was designed to test whether signatures of past pathogen exposure could be identified by cataloging public T cell receptors. The T cell repertoires of several hundred subjects were profiled by immunosequencing and related to cytomegalovirus serostatus. Along with the 666-subject first cohort, a separate validation cohort of 120 different subjects was used. The study combined high-throughput TCR immunosequencing, statistical association of individual TCRs with disease status, and machine learning to predict cytomegalovirus infection status. In a later analysis, previously published TCR beta repertoires from 666 donors were re-analyzed and high-resolution HLA genotyping was added so that TCR occurrence patterns could be studied. The later analysis used no new phenotypic data to find candidate immune exposures, relying instead on TCR beta sequences and their occurrence across donors. An earlier analysis of fewer than 750 of the donors used high-throughput TCR beta sequencing to judge whether each TCR beta V gene segment behaved as functional or pseudogenic. Donor age, sex, ethnicity and CMV serostatus were collected together with the repertoire data. In a later genetic analysis, genome-wide SNP genotypes for about 55% of the roughly 700 donors were used, and that subset was treated as a discovery cohort. All discovery cohort repertoires had been generated on a single sequencing platform. HLA typing included class I and class II loci at four-digit resolution. Typing coverage differed by locus: A, B, C, DRB1 and DQB1 were typed in roughly 629-630 donors, DQA1 in around 500, DPA1 in around 610, and DPB1 in just under 490. A handful of DR-DQ haplotypes were handled as single units for association and clustering because linkage in the cohort was strong. On average, 235,054 unique TCR beta nucleotide sequences were sequenced per donor among 398 genotyped donors of the cohort, with around 19% of those sequences being non-productive.

The cohort was made up of around 720 healthy bone marrow donors. All cohort members were sampled while nominally healthy, although unrecorded immune exposures were likely present. The donor was CMV seronegative and belonged to the group of 350 to 400 seronegative cohort members. Each donor provided a peripheral blood sample, and peripheral blood mononuclear cells were used for TCR beta sequencing. Genomic DNA extraction from the blood cell samples was performed with the Qiagen DNeasy Blood Extraction Kit. Paper-wide results and their limitations: Linkage disequilibrium might explain the correlated functional status among segregating V segments, but an unknown experimental factor could not be ruled out. Compared with equally common non-associated chains, HLA-associated TCR beta chains in a later analysis were more clonally expanded and had lower generation probabilities. Assigning TCR associations to individual alleles was difficult when HLA alleles, especially DR and DQ, strongly co-occurred. The only immune exposure information available for the cohort was CMV serostatus. The sequencing pipeline was judged likely to have produced a cluster of highly shared sequence variants as a technical artifact. An association between a missense DCLRE1C variant and V-gene and J-gene trimming of TCR beta chains was found in a later genetic analysis and replicated in an independent cohort. Cytomegalovirus status was reported to be diagnosed by the classifier with high specificity and sensitivity in both the original and validation cohorts. In vitro tests confirmed that a few of the cytomegalovirus-associated TCR beta chains recognize cytomegalovirus antigens. An earlier analysis of several hundred of the donors showed that most TCR beta V segments appeared in productive rearrangements either about 87% or about 30% of the time, which broadly matched IMGT annotations. Because HLA typing was missing for some donors at each locus, association tests included only the typed subset. At a false discovery rate of 0.05, a later analysis linked fewer than 20,000 TCR beta sequences to specific HLA alleles. A further reported finding was that TCR beta sequences accurately predicted the HLA-A and HLA-B alleles for most subjects in the first cohort. The authors suggested that the approach could potentially be generalized to other disease states and immunological phenotypes. Most TCR sequences were seen in very few donors, while some public TCRs were found in many individuals. According to a later genetic analysis, donors in an Asian-associated ancestry cluster had fewer N-insertions in productive TCRs than the approximately 610-donor mean. Sequencing depth was assumed to be roughly uniform across donors in the presence/absence analyses, though that assumption may not hold. According to a later analysis, parvovirus B19, influenza, CMV and Epstein-Barr virus appeared linked to several top co-occurrence clusters. About 17 rarely observed V segments, including chromosome 9 orphons, were excluded from the earlier analysis of about 600 of the donors because counts were too low. In a later analysis, most CMV-associated TCR beta chains were found to appear HLA-restricted, with HLA associations seemingly driven largely by CMV exposure. A later analysis found that TCR association rates varied across HLA loci, with DRB1 alleles showing the most associated TCRs and HLA-C alleles the fewest. This cohort had only TCR beta chains sequenced, and the lack of alpha or paired-chain data limited which features could be detected. A total of 150 or so TCR beta chains were listed by the study as associated with cytomegalovirus.

With respect to this clone: The clone's antigen remains unknown. Per-base quality was not reported, and no clone a single base away is much larger than it.

The library came from the immunoSEQ multiplex PCR assay. The multiplex PCR relied on a mix of 60 forward primers for TCR Vbeta segments and 13 reverse primers for TCR Jbeta segments. A multiplex PCR assay on genomic DNA amplified the CDR3 region of rearranged TCR beta genes. The amplified TCR beta libraries were sequenced on the Illumina HiSeq System as 87-base-pair reads. The source study handled its data this way. In a later analysis, 70 million to 95 million unique TCR beta chains were counted across the 500 to 850 repertoires, and about 10 million of these chains were shared by at least two donors. Raw reads were error-corrected and collapsed into unique sequences with a nearest-neighbor algorithm that merged closely related sequences to remove PCR and sequencing errors. CDR3 sequences were aligned to IMGT reference sequences to assign V, D and J gene segments. For a sequence to be retained, a match of at least six nucleotides to both a V gene segment and a J gene segment was required. A rearrangement counted as productive if the CDR3 had no stop codons and remained in frame with V and J, and every other rearrangement counted as non-productive. CDR3 was defined by IMGT convention, running from the second conserved V-encoded cysteine to the conserved J-encoded phenylalanine. The earlier analysis of fewer than 750 of the donors excluded sequences that lacked an unambiguous match to a single V gene segment. In an earlier analysis of approximately 550 of the donors, V segments were called functional above 56.7% productive rearrangements and were called segregating when the between-donor standard deviation exceeded 5%. A statistical classification framework was built to diagnose cytomegalovirus status from the catalog of TCR beta chain sequences. V and J gene assignment, in a later analysis, came from comparing TCR nucleotide sequences with IMGT/GENE-DB human TR gene sequences. In a later analysis, CDR3 sequences and most-parsimonious VDJ recombination scenarios were assigned using the TCRdist pipeline. A later analysis defined each TCR beta chain by its CDR3 amino acid sequence plus V-gene family, and excluded reads lacking a unique V-gene family. In a later analysis, a few hundred highly shared, low-generation-probability nucleotide sequences were removed to address suspected cross-contamination and a sequencing artifact. A later analysis calculated a clonal expansion index for each public chain from normalized within-repertoire ranks of inferred template counts. A later analysis computed generation probabilities with a VDJ recombination model fitted to out-of-frame rearrangements, and checked the results against IGoR. Hypergeometric tests were used in a later analysis to score TCR-TCR, TCR-HLA and TCR-CMV co-occurrence, with a repertoire-size bias correction applied to the TCR pairs. A later analysis estimated false discovery rates by permuting HLA or CMV assignments 20 times. In a later analysis, co-occurring TCRs were grouped using DBSCAN, with TCRdist sequence similarity added in when clustering inside HLA-allele-positive subsets. Repertoires with fewer than 30,000 or more than 120,000 public chains, plus five repertoires with anomalous nucleotide sharing, were excluded from co-occurrence clustering. TCRdb holds this immuneACCESS table with in-frame rearrangements only. Some clones are missing; in checked studies, unresolved V genes explain under half, and the rest has no known cause. The V and J calls and clone size come from that table; D and trimming were worked out from the DNA. For this sample the table gives around 91,000 clones, of which 64% were detected only once. The ten top clones hold roughly 3.2% of the sample.

The sample consisted of PBMCs. This receptor was taken from a man aged 55 to 69 in good health and CMV-seronegative.

The CDR3 has the sequence CASSRDSYEQYF. The nucleotides are TGTGCCAGCAGCCGAGACAGCTACGAGCAGTACTTC. The rearranged segments are TRBV4-2 and TRBJ2-7; TRBD1 might be the D gene, on 5 matching bases. Taken from cysteine to phenylalanine, the CDR3 has 12 residues. Only CDR3 DNA is held: 36 bases, read in frame from base 1. V loses 4 bases, J loses 3 bases, and the germline ends lie 7 bases apart. Looking up the germline V gene yields CDR1 LGHNA and CDR2 YNFKEQ.